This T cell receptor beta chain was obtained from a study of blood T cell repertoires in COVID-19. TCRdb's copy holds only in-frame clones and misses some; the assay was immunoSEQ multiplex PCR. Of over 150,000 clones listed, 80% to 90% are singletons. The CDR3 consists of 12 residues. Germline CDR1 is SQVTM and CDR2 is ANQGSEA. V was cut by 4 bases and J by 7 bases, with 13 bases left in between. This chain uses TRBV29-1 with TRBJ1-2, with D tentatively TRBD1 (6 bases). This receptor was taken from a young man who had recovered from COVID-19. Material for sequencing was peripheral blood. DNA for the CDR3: TGCAGCGTTGGTACAGGGATTTCTGGCTACACCTTC. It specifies CSVGTGISGYTF.